This T cell receptor beta chain was sequenced for a study of CD8+CD57+ T cells in acquired aplastic anemia. The CDR3 has 18 residues. The study profiled TCR beta VDJ and CDR3 using genomic DNA as template. TCRdb called the reads again in MiXCR, with one record for every CDR3 protein. The sample yields more than 250,000 distinct CDR3 sequences, about 56% seen once. To note about this clonotype: A read error may be the cause here, since a much bigger clone is one base away.

The chain links TRBV12-3 or TRBV12-4 to TRBJ1-4; D is ambiguous. This clonotype was sampled from a human donor with severe aplastic anemia or a healthy control (not recorded which). Material for sequencing was sorted CD4+, CD8+, or CD8+CD57+ T cells (not recorded which) from PBMCs. The CDR3 region is CASSPGWSGKLRNEKLSF. CDR3 nucleotides: TGTGCCAGCAGCCCCGGGTGGTCAGGAAAGTTGCGCAATGAAAAACTGTCTTTT.